These 17 T cell receptor beta chains originate from one sample sequenced in a study of CD8 T cell repertoires and HIV-1 epitope variants (dated by TCRdb to about 2020). Receptor libraries were prepared by the immunoSEQ multiplex PCR assay. TCRdb took this table from immuneACCESS and kept in-frame rearrangements with V and J called. Such tables lack part of the clones; where checked against another copy, unresolved V genes explain under half of the gap, and the rest is unexplained. The sample table holds under 7,000 clones, of which about 60% were seen once. Around 43% of the sample is in the top ten clones. Their antigen targets remain unknown. Sequenced input: cultured CD8+ T cells derived from PBMCs. The receptors stem from a male donor with HIV.

The chain carries TRBV28 and TRBJ2-7; tentatively, D is TRBD2 (6 bases). Germline loops: CDR1 MDHEN, CDR2 SYDVKM. The CDR3 runs to 12 residues. V was clipped by 6 bases and J by 6 bases, with 12 bases between them. In nucleotides, the CDR3 is TGTGCCAGCAGAGACCAGGGAGGCGAGCAGTACTTC. This encodes CASRDQGGEQYF.

The table lists this clone with a few counts. The chain links TRBV2 to TRBJ1-2; D remains ambiguous. V gave up 6 bases and J gave up 2 bases, with 16 bases separating them. Per germline, CDR1 SNHLY and CDR2 FYNNEI. This CDR3 region has 15 residues. The CDR3 here is CASREGLPENYGYTF. DNA of the CDR3: TGTGCCAGCAGGGAGGGCCTTCCCGAAAACTATGGCTACACCTTC.

The chain is built from TRBV5-1 and TRBJ2-5; D is possibly TRBD1 or TRBD2 (5 bases each). The CDR3 contains 16 residues. The germline V gene has CDR1 SGHRS and CDR2 YFSETQ. Trimming removed 4 bases at V and 1 base at J, with 17 bases between. The CDR3 bases are TGCGCCAGCAGCCTAACTTCGGGACGCCCCCAAGAGACCCAGTACTTC. Protein product: CASSLTSGRPQETQYF.

The chain is built from TRBV13 and TRBJ1-6; unclear D gene. With 0 bases removed from V and 7 bases from J, the gap between germline ends came to 13 bases. The germline V gene encodes CDR1 PRHDT and CDR2 FYEKMQ (reference sequence). The CDR3 sequence is 16 residues long. Written as DNA, the CDR3 is TGTGCCAGCAGCTTAGGCCGGGGAACTCAGAATTCACCCCTCCACTTT. Translated: CASSLGRGTQNSPLHF.

V and J are TRBV19 and TRBJ2-3; D is possibly TRBD1 or TRBD2 (5 bases each). The CDR3 runs 14 residues. The germline gives CDR1 LNHDA, CDR2 SQIVND (reference sequence). V gave up 3 bases and J gave up 1 base, with 8 bases separating them. Here the CDR3 DNA reads TGTGCCAGTAGTATGGGGCGGGGCACAGATACGCAGTATTTT. Encoded protein: CASSMGRGTDTQYF.

The chain joins TRBV6-1 to TRBJ2-5; D unclear. The CDR3 totals 11 residues. CDR1 and CDR2 (germline): MNHNS, SASEGT. The V end was cut by 2 bases, the J end by 5 bases, with 3 bases between. The CDR3 loop is CASSESETQYF. Here the CDR3 DNA reads TGTGCCAGCAGTGAATCCGAGACCCAGTACTTC.

This clone occurred a few times. V usage is TRBV6-5 and J usage is TRBJ2-7; D is possibly TRBD2 (5 bases). Trimming took 0 bases from V and 3 from J, leaving 6 bases between them. The CDR3 consists of 13 residues. Germline-derived CDR1 and CDR2 are MNHEY and SVGAGI. In DNA form, the CDR3 reads TGTGCCAGCAGTTACTCTCGGGGCTACGAGCAGTACTTC. Protein product: CASSYSRGYEQYF.

The chain links TRBV28 to TRBJ2-1, with TRBD2 matching over 9 bases. The CDR3 spans 13 residues. J gave up 4 bases and V 7 bases, and 2 bases lay outside the gene matches. CDR1 MDHEN and CDR2 SYDVKM come from the germline V gene. In DNA, the CDR3 is TGTGCCAGCAAGACTAGCGGATACAATGAGCAGTTCTTC. Its translation is CASKTSGYNEQFF.

This clone has only a few counts. The CDR3: CASGLGVGETQYF. The CDR3 nucleotides read TGTGCTAGTGGTTTGGGGGTAGGGGAGACCCAGTACTTC. The chain combines TRBV12-5 with TRBJ2-5; no firm D call. Germline CDR1 is LGHNT and CDR2 is FRNRAP. Between the trimmed V and J ends, which lost 1 base and 5 bases, there was a span of 8 bases. This CDR3 spans 13 amino acids. The full variable domain, with the rest looked up from reference TRBV12-5 and TRBJ2-5, is DARVTQTPRHKVTEMGQEVTMRCQPILGHNTVFWYRQTMMQGLELLAYFRNRAPLDDSGMPKDRFSAEMPDATLATLKIQPSEPRDSAVYFCASGLGVGETQYFGPGTRLLVL.

This clone was seen more than once but under ten times. The chain links TRBV6-5 to TRBJ2-3; no firm D call. Germline CDR1 MNHEY, CDR2 SVGAGI. The CDR3 contains 15 residues. V was trimmed by 2 bases and J by 6 bases, leaving 15 bases between them. CDR3: CASSYRRQLGDTQYF. As DNA, the CDR3 is TGTGCCAGCAGTTACCGTCGTCAGTTGGGGGATACGCAGTATTTT.

This clone showed up just a few times. The chain links TRBV6-5 to TRBJ2-7; D unresolved. The CDR3 sequence is 13 residues long. Germline assignment: CDR1 MNHEY and CDR2 SVGAGI. V lost 5 bases and J 7 bases, leaving 15 bases between the germline ends. The CDR3 is CASSPQLAREQYF. CDR3 nucleotides: TGTGCCAGCAGTCCCCAGCTGGCTAGGGAGCAGTACTTC.

The rearrangement uses TRBV11-3 and TRBJ2-7, with a weak D call TRBD2 (6 bases). The germline V and J ends were trimmed by 1 base and 1 base, with 11 bases remaining between them. Germline V lookup: CDR1 SGHNT, CDR2 YENEEA. The CDR3 extends over 15 amino acids. CDR3 DNA: TGTGCCAGCAGCTTAGTTGCGGGGCCTTCCTACGAGCAGTACTTC. This sequence encodes CASSLVAGPSYEQYF.

V gene TRBV10-3 combines with J gene TRBJ2-7; TRBD1 might be the D (6 bases). V was clipped by 4 bases and J by 0 bases, with 16 bases between them. CDR3 length: 16 amino acids. The germline CDR1 and CDR2 sequences are ENHRY and SYGVKD. The CDR3 sequence is CAISATTGLSSYEQYF. The CDR3 DNA follows: TGTGCCATCAGTGCCACGACAGGTTTGAGCTCCTACGAGCAGTACTTC.

The J gene is TRBJ1-1, the V gene TRBV5-1; D uncertain. The CDR3 is made up of 13 amino acids. Trimming removed 0 bases from V and 1 base from J, with 4 bases in between. The germline gives CDR1 SGHRS, CDR2 YFSETQ. Here the CDR3 reads CASSLEGNTEAFF. DNA of the CDR3: TGCGCCAGCAGCTTGGAAGGGAACACTGAAGCTTTCTTT.

This chain links TRBV23-1 with TRBJ1-1; D uncertain. TRBV23-1 falls under the ORF class, with uncertain function. The CDR3 is made up of 12 amino acids. V was pared by 4 bases and J by 10 bases, with 13 bases between. CDR3 loop: CASSRDSGGAFF. CDR3 DNA sequence: TGCGCCAGCAGTCGAGATTCTGGTGGAGCTTTCTTT.

This chain uses TRBV5-1 with TRBJ2-7; 8 bases fit TRBD2. Losses at the gene ends were 4 bases for V and 0 bases for J; bases not matched to a gene: 6. CDR3 length equals 15 residues. The V gene's germline CDR1 is SGHRS and CDR2 YFSETQ. This chain's CDR3 is CASSPLGTSSYEQYF. CDR3 bases: TGCGCCAGCAGCCCTCTAGGGACTAGCTCCTACGAGCAGTACTTC.

The rearrangement uses TRBV11-1 and TRBJ2-1; 14 bases match TRBD2. Per germline, CDR1 SGHAT and CDR2 FQDESV (reference sequence). J gave up 7 bases and V 3 bases, and 2 bases lay outside the gene matches. The CDR3 contains 15 residues. CDR3 protein: CASSFGTSGSNEQFF. The CDR3 DNA sequence: TGTGCCAGCAGCTTTGGGACTAGCGGGAGTAATGAGCAGTTCTTC.